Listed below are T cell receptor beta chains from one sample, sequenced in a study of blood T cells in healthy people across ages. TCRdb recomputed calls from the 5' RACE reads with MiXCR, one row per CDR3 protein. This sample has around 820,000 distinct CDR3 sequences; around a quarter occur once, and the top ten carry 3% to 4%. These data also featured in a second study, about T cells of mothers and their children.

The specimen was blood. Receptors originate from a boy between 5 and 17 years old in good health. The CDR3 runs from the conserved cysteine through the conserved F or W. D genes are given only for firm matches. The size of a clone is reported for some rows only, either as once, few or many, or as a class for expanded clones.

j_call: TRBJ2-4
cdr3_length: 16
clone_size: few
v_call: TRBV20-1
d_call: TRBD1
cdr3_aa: CSALSLTGKAKNIQYF
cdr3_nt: TGCAGTGCCCTTTCATTGACAGGGAAAGCCAAAAACATTCAGTACTTC

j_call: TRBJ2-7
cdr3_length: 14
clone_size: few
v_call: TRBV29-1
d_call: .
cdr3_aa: CSVEVPGPTYEQYF
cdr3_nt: TGCAGCGTTGAAGTTCCGGGGCCGACCTACGAGCAGTACTTC

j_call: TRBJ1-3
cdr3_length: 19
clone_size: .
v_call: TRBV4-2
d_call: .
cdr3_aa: CASSQDIKPRPDSGNTIYF
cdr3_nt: TGTGCCAGCAGCCAAGATATAAAACCTCGGCCGGACTCTGGAAACACCATATATTTT

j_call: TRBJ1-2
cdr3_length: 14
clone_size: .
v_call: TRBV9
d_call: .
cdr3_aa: CASSAGGGAYGYTF
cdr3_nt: TGTGCCAGCAGCGCGGGAGGGGGAGCATACGGCTACACCTTC

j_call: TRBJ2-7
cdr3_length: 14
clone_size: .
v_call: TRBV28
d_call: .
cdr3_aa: CASSLSMPLYEQYF
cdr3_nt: TGTGCCAGCAGTTTATCGATGCCACTCTACGAGCAGTACTTC

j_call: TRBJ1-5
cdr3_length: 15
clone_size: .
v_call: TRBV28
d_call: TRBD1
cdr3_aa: CASSAGGRSNQPQHF
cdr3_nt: TGTGCCAGCAGCGCAGGGGGAAGAAGCAATCAGCCCCAGCATTTT

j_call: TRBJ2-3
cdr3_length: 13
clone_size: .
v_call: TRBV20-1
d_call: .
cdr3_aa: CSARRGGADTQYF
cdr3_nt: TGCAGTGCTAGGAGGGGGGGAGCCGATACGCAGTATTTT

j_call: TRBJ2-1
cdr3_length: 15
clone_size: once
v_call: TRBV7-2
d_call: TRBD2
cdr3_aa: CASRLASGGHNEQFF
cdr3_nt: TGTGCCAGCAGGCTGGCTAGCGGGGGACACAATGAGCAGTTCTTC

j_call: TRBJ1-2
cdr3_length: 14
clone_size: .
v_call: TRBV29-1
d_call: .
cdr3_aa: CSVERGSGNYGYTF
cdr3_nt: TGCAGCGTTGAACGGGGGTCTGGGAACTATGGCTACACCTTC

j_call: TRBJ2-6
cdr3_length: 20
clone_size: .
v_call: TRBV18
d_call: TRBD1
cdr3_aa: CASSPYQPGQGATGANVLTF
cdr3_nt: TGTGCCAGCTCACCATACCAACCGGGACAGGGGGCTACTGGGGCCAACGTCCTGACTTTC

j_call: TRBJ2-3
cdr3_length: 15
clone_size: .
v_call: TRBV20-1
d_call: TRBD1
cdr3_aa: CSASYRTGVRDTQYF
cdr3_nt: TGCAGTGCTAGTTATCGGACAGGGGTTCGTGATACGCAGTATTTT

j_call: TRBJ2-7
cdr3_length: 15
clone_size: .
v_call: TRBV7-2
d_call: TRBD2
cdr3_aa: CASSLGRGYSYEQYF
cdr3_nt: TGTGCCAGCAGCTTGGGGCGGGGGTATTCCTACGAGCAGTACTTC

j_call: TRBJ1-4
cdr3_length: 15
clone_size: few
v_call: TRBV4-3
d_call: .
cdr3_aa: CASSQDRDLNEKLFF
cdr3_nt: TGCGCCAGCAGCCAAGATCGGGACCTTAATGAAAAACTGTTTTTT

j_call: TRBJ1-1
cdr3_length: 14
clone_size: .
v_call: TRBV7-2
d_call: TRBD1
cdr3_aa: CASSPRDRGLQAFF
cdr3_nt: TGTGCCAGCAGCCCGCGGGACAGGGGGCTTCAGGCTTTCTTT

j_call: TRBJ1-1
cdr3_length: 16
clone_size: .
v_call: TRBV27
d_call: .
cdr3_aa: CASRFESADMYTEAFF
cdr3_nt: TGTGCCAGCCGTTTTGAATCGGCTGACATGTACACTGAAGCTTTCTTT

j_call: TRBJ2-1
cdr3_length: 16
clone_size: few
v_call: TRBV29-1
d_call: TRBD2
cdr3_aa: CSAEGSAGAIYNEQFF
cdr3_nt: TGCAGCGCCGAGGGGAGTGCGGGAGCTATCTACAATGAGCAGTTCTTC

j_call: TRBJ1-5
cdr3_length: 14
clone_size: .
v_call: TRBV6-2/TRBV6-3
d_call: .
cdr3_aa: CASSYPWDDQPQHF
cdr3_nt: TGTGCCAGCAGTTACCCTTGGGACGATCAGCCCCAGCATTTT

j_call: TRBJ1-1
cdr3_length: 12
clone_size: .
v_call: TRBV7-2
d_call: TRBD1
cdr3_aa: CASSLRTGRAFF
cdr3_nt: TGTGCCAGCAGTCTACGGACAGGGAGAGCTTTCTTT

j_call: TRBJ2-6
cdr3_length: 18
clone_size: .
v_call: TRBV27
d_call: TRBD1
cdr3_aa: CASSLFSRGSSGANVLTF
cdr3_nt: TGTGCCAGCAGTTTATTTTCCAGGGGGAGCTCTGGGGCCAACGTCCTGACTTTC

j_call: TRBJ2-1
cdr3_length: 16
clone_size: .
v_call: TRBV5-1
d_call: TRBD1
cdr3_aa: CASSPQPGTGDNEQFF
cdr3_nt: TGCGCCAGCAGCCCGCAACCCGGGACAGGGGACAATGAGCAGTTCTTC

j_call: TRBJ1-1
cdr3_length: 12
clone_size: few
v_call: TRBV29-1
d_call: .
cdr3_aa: CRVVDPNTEAFF
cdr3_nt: TGCAGAGTGGTCGACCCAAACACTGAAGCTTTCTTT

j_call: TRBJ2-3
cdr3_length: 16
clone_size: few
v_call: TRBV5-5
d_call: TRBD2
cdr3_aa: CASSLGASGGLDTQYF
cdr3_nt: TGTGCCAGCAGCTTGGGGGCTAGCGGAGGTCTGGATACGCAGTATTTT

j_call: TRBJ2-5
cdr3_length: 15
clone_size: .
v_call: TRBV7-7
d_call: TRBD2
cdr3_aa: CASSSASGSEETQYF
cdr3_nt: TGTGCTAGCAGCAGCGCTAGCGGGAGTGAGGAGACCCAGTACTTC

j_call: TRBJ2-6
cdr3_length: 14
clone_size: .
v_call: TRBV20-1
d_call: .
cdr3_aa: CSASQVSGANVLTF
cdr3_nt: TGCAGTGCTTCACAGGTATCTGGGGCCAACGTCCTGACTTTC

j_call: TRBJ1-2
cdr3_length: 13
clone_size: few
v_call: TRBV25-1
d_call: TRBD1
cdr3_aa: CASSEVGDRGYTF
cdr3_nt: TGTGCCAGCAGTGAGGTAGGGGACAGGGGCTACACCTTC

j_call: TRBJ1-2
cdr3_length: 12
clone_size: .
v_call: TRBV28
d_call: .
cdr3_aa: CASTRDNYGYTF
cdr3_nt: TGTGCCAGCACAAGGGACAACTATGGCTACACCTTC

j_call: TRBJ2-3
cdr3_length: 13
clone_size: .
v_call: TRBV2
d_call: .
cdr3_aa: CASKTTGGDTQYF
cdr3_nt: TGTGCCTCAAAAACGACGGGTGGGGATACGCAGTATTTT

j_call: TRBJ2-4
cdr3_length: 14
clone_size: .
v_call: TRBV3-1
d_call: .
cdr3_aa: CASSQVQGQNIQYF
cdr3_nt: TGTGCCAGCAGCCAAGTACAGGGTCAAAACATTCAGTACTTC

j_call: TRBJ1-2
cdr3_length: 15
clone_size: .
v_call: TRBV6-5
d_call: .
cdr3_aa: CASTTKAWSPYGYTF
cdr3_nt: TGTGCCAGCACTACAAAAGCCTGGAGCCCCTATGGCTACACCTTC

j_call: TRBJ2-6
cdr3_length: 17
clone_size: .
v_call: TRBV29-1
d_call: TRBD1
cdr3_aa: CSAEGTGGLSGANVLTF
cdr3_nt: TGCAGCGCTGAGGGGACAGGGGGCCTTTCTGGGGCCAACGTCCTGACTTTC

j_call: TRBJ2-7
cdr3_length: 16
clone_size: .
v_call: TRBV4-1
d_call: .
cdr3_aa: CASSQVEYSQADEQYF
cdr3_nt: TGCGCCAGCAGCCAAGTAGAATATTCACAGGCAGACGAGCAGTACTTC

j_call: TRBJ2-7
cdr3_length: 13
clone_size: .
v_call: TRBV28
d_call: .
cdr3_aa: CASDTRSSYEQYF
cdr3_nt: TGTGCCAGCGATACTAGGAGCTCCTACGAGCAGTACTTC

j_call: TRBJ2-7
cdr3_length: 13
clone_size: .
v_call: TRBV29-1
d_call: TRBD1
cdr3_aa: CSVEIDRDYEQYF
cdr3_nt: TGCAGCGTTGAGATTGACAGGGACTACGAGCAGTACTTC

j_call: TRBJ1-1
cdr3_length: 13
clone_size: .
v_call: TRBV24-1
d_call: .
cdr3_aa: CATSASGGTEAFF
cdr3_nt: TGTGCCACCAGTGCCTCGGGCGGCACTGAAGCTTTCTTT

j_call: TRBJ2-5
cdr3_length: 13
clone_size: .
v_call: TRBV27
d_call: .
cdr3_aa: CASSPRRKETQYF
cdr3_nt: TGTGCCAGCAGTCCGCGACGGAAAGAGACCCAGTACTTC

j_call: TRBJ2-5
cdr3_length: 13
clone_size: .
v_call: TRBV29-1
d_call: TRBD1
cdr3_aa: CSVVPGGEETQYF
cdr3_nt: TGCAGCGTTGTCCCAGGGGGCGAAGAGACCCAGTACTTC

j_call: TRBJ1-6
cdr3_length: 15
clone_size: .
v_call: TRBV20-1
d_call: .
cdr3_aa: CSARGGSSYNSPLHF
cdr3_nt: TGCAGTGCTAGAGGAGGGAGCTCCTATAATTCACCCCTCCACTTT

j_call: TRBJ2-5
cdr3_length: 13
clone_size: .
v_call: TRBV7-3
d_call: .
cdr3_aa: CASSLMMGKTQYF
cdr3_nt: TGTGCCAGCAGCTTAATGATGGGGAAGACCCAGTACTTC

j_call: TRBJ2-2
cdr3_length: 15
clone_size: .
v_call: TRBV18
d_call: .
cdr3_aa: CASSPWDGDTGELFF
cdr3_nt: TGTGCCAGCTCACCATGGGACGGGGACACCGGGGAGCTGTTTTTT

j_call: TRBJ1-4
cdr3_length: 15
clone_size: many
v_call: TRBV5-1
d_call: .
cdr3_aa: CASSLEGTTNEKLFF
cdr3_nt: TGCGCCAGCAGCTTGGAGGGGACAACTAATGAAAAACTGTTTTTT

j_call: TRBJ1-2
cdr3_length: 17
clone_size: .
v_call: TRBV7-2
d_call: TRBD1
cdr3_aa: CASSLYGTGISGYGYTF
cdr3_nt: TGTGCCAGCAGCTTGTACGGGACAGGGATCTCGGGCTATGGCTACACCTTC

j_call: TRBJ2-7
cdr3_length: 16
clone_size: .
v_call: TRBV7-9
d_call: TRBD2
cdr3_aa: CASSLESGGNSYEQYF
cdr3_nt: TGTGCCAGCAGCTTAGAGTCGGGGGGAAACTCCTACGAGCAGTACTTC

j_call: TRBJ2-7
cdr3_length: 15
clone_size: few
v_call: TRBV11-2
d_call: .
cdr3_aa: CASSLRDGDSYEQYF
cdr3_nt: TGTGCCAGCAGCTTACGGGACGGCGATTCCTACGAGCAGTACTTC

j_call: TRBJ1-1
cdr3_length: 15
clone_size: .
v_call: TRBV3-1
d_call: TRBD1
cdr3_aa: CASRGPGTAITEAFF
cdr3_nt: TGTGCCAGCAGGGGGCCTGGGACAGCCATCACTGAAGCTTTCTTT

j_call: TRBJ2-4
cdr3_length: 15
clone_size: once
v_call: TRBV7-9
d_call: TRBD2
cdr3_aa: CASSPAGTSANLQYF
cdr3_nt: TGTGCCAGCAGCCCCGCGGGGACTAGCGCAAACCTTCAGTACTTC

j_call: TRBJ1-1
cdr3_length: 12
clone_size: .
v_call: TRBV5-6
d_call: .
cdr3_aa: CASTAGGGRAFF
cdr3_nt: TGTGCCAGCACCGCCGGAGGGGGGAGAGCTTTCTTT

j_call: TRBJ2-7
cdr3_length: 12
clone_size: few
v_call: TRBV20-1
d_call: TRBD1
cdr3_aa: CRADRGNDEQYF
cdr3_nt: TGCAGGGCCGACAGGGGCAACGACGAGCAGTACTTC

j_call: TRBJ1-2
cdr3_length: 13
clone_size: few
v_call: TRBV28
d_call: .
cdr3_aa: CASSPPIARGYTF
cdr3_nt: TGTGCCAGCAGTCCCCCCATAGCCCGCGGCTACACCTTC

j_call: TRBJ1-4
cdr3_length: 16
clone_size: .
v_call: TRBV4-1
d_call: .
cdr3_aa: CASSQDLALAVGKLFF
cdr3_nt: TGCGCCAGCAGCCAAGACCTGGCCCTGGCGGTGGGAAAACTGTTTTTT

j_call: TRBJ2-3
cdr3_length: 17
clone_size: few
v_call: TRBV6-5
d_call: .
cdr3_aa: CASSQASTAASTDTQYF
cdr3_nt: TGTGCCAGCAGCCAGGCATCCACTGCAGCTAGCACAGATACGCAGTATTTT

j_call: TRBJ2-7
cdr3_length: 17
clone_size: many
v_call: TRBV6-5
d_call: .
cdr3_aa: CASSYRITSSYSYEQYF
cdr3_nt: TGTGCCAGCAGTTACCGCATCACTAGCTCTTACTCCTACGAGCAGTACTTC

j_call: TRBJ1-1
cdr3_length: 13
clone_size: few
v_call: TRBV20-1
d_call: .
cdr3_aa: CRSLSGANTEAFF
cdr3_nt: TGCAGGAGCCTCTCCGGGGCGAACACTGAAGCTTTCTTT

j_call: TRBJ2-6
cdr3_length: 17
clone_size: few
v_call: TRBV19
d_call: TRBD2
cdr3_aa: CASNLAGVSGGANVLTF
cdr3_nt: TGTGCCAGTAATCTAGCGGGGGTCTCGGGGGGGGCCAACGTCCTGACTTTC